The 30 T cell receptor beta chains reported below all come from one sample, sequenced in a study of blood T cell repertoires in COVID-19. The data were produced by immunoSEQ multiplex PCR, yet TCRdb's version contains in-frame clones alone and is incomplete. The sample has 300,000 to 400,000 clones, around nine tenths seen once; the top ten hold 7% to 8%. Sequenced: peripheral blood. The receptors were sampled from a woman aged 70 to 79 with COVID-19, enrolled during active disease.

The rearrangement joins TRBV5-1 to TRBJ1-2; TRBD1 matches at 7 bases. Germline V gene sequence: CDR1 SGHRS, CDR2 YFSETQ. The V and J ends lost 1 base and 2 bases, in that order; junction bases with no gene match: 2. The CDR3 runs 14 residues. The CDR3 coding sequence is TGCGCCAGCAGCTTGACAGGGGCCAACTATGGCTACACCTTC. This gives the protein CASSLTGANYGYTF.

V gene TRBV19 combines with J gene TRBJ2-1; 9 nucleotides align to TRBD2. The CDR3 sequence is 17 residues long. Looked up from germline, CDR1 is LNHDA and CDR2 is SQIVND (reference sequence). V was pared by 3 bases and J by 0 bases, with 6 bases of the junction left unmatched. The CDR3 DNA follows: TGTGCCAGTAGTATGACTAGCGGACTAAGCTCCTACAATGAGCAGTTCTTC. Translation gives CASSMTSGLSSYNEQFF.

Remarks on this clone: The same CDR3 is also encoded by other DNA sequences in this sample. CDR3 in amino acids: CASSFSGTGNTEAFF. The CDR3 bases are TGCGCCAGCAGCTTTTCAGGGACAGGAAACACTGAAGCTTTCTTT. The chain employs TRBV5-1 and TRBJ1-1; TRBD1 matches at 8 bases. The germline CDR1 and CDR2 sequences are SGHRS and YFSETQ. Losses at the gene ends were 2 bases for V and 2 bases for J; bases not matched to a gene: 5. This CDR3 has 15 amino acids.

This chain joins TRBV19 and TRBJ2-7; 9 bases agree with TRBD2. V was pared by 5 bases and J by 5 bases, with 7 bases of the junction left unmatched. This CDR3 contains 14 residues. Germline CDR1 and CDR2: LNHDA and SQIVND (reference sequence). CDR3 sequence: CASSAAGGDHEQYF. CDR3 DNA sequence: TGTGCCAGTAGTGCAGCGGGGGGCGACCACGAGCAGTACTTC. Together with reference TRBV19 and TRBJ2-7, the CDR3 gives the full variable domain: DGGITQSPKYLFRKEGQNVTLSCEQNLNHDAMYWYRQDPGQGLRLIYYSQIVNDFQKGDIAEGYSVSREKKESFPLTVTSAQKNPTAFYLCASSAAGGDHEQYFGPGTRLTVT.

This sequence joins TRBV19 and TRBJ1-5; 7 positions match TRBD1. Per germline, CDR1 LNHDA and CDR2 SQIVND (reference sequence). The CDR3 spans 13 residues. The V and J ends lost 5 bases and 9 bases, in that order; junction bases with no gene match: 7. The CDR3 loop reads CASSPTGTWPQHF. The CDR3 nucleotides read TGTGCCAGTAGTCCGACAGGGACTTGGCCCCAGCATTTT.

The chain combines TRBV7-2 with TRBJ1-3; possible D gene TRBD1, 6 bases. Per germline, CDR1 SGHTA and CDR2 FQGNSA. Trimming stripped 0 bases from V and 4 bases from J, with 13 bases between. This CDR3 comprises 16 residues. CDR3 loop: CASSLAGPGTGNTIYF. The DNA for the CDR3 is TGTGCCAGCAGCTTAGCGGGTCCCGGGACAGGAAACACCATATATTTT.

The V call is TRBV5-1, the J call TRBJ2-6; no clear D. Germline assignment: CDR1 SGHRS and CDR2 YFSETQ. This CDR3 contains 15 residues. V was trimmed by 2 bases and J by 0 bases, leaving 6 bases between them. The chain's CDR3 is CASSFSGSGANVLTF. The CDR3 bases are TGCGCCAGCAGCTTTTCCGGCTCTGGGGCCAACGTCCTGACTTTC. Using reference TRBV5-1 and TRBJ2-6 for the parts outside the CDR3, the full variable domain is KAGVTQTPRYLIKTRGQQVTLSCSPISGHRSVSWYQQTPGQGLQFLFEYFSETQRNKGNFPGRFSGRQFSNSRSEMNVSTLELGDSALYLCASSFSGSGANVLTFGAGSRLTVL.

The chain recombines TRBV28 with TRBJ1-4; the D gene is possibly TRBD1 (5 bases). This CDR3 is built from 20 residues. Germline V gene sequence: CDR1 MDHEN, CDR2 SYDVKM. The germline V and J ends were trimmed by 5 bases and 0 bases, with 25 bases remaining between them. The DNA for the CDR3 is TGTGCCAGCAGTCCCCCCCAGGGTGGAAGGGCTCCCGCAACTAATGAAAAACTGTTTTTT. This translates into CASSPPQGGRAPATNEKLFF.

The chain links TRBV21-1 to TRBJ1-1; the tabulated D call, TRBD1, remains unverified against the DNA. TRBV21-1 is reported as a pseudogene. The CDR3 sequence is 15 residues long. CDR3 protein: CASSKDRQANTEAFF. CDR3 nucleotides: TGTGCCAGCAGCAAAGATCGCCAGGCCAACACTGAAGCTTTCTTT.

The rearrangement joins TRBV20-1 to TRBJ1-6; weak D call: TRBD1 (5 bases). The CDR3 has 13 amino acids. The germline V gene has CDR1 DFQATT and CDR2 SNEGSKA (reference sequence). Trimming took 3 bases from V and 6 from J, leaving 9 bases between them. The CDR3 here is CSASVTANSPLHF. CDR3 nucleotides: TGCAGTGCTAGTGTGACAGCTAATTCACCCCTCCACTTT.

The chain employs TRBV19 and TRBJ2-7, with D possibly being TRBD2 (6 bases). The CDR3 covers 14 residues. V was trimmed by 7 bases and J by 4 bases, leaving 17 bases between them. Germline loops: CDR1 LNHDA, CDR2 SQIVND (reference sequence). The CDR3 here is CASTPTAGTYEQYF. CDR3 nucleotide sequence: TGTGCCAGTACCCCCACGGCGGGGACTTACGAGCAGTACTTC. The variable domain in full, completed from reference TRBV19 and TRBJ2-7, reads DGGITQSPKYLFRKEGQNVTLSCEQNLNHDAMYWYRQDPGQGLRLIYYSQIVNDFQKGDIAEGYSVSREKKESFPLTVTSAQKNPTAFYLCASTPTAGTYEQYFGPGTRLTVT.

The chain joins TRBV7-6 to TRBJ1-4, with 10 bases that match TRBD1. The CDR3 covers 14 residues. The germline CDR1 and CDR2 sequences are SGHVS and FNYEAQ. Trimming cost V 5 bases and J 6 bases; bases outside gene matches: 3. The CDR3 spells CASSMTGGDEKLFF. The CDR3 nucleotides read TGTGCCAGCAGCATGACAGGGGGCGATGAAAAACTGTTTTTT.

The chain links TRBV5-1 to TRBJ2-5, with TRBD2 as a possible D gene (5 bases). Between the trimmed V and J ends, which lost 7 bases and 5 bases, there was a span of 15 bases. CDR1 SGHRS and CDR2 YFSETQ come from the germline V gene. This CDR3 contains 13 residues. CDR3 sequence reads: CASFQEVTETQYF. In nucleotides, the CDR3 is TGCGCCAGCTTCCAGGAGGTGACGGAGACCCAGTACTTC.

The chain combines TRBV12-5 with TRBJ1-5, with D perhaps matching TRBD1 (6 bases). Germline V lookup: CDR1 LGHNT, CDR2 FRNRAP. Trimming removed 1 base from V and 8 bases from J, with 9 bases in between. The CDR3 has 13 residues. This CDR3 reads CASGLGGGKPQHF. The CDR3 region has the DNA TGTGCTAGTGGTTTGGGAGGGGGAAAGCCCCAGCATTTT.

The genes are TRBV2 and TRBJ2-3; 7 bases align to TRBD2. Germline V gene sequence: CDR1 SNHLY, CDR2 FYNNEI. This CDR3 has 14 amino acids. J gave up 4 bases and V 7 bases, and 8 bases lay outside the gene matches. Here the CDR3 reads CASTFVAGADTQYF. The DNA for the CDR3 is TGTGCCAGCACCTTTGTAGCGGGCGCAGATACGCAGTATTTT.

The rearrangement links TRBV20-1 to TRBJ2-7, with 11 bases matching TRBD2. This CDR3 region has 18 residues. Germline CDR1 is DFQATT and CDR2 is SNEGSKA (reference sequence). J gave up 7 bases and V 3 bases, and 20 bases lay outside the gene matches. The CDR3 sequence: CSASALTGTLAGGIEQYF. The CDR3 nucleotides read TGCAGTGCTAGTGCCCTGACAGGGACCTTAGCGGGGGGGATTGAGCAGTACTTC.

This chain uses TRBV12-3 or TRBV12-4 with TRBJ1-1; the D gene is possibly TRBD1 (6 bases). Trimming shortened V by 7 bases and J by 1 base, and 10 bases separated the two germline ends. The CDR3 has 13 amino acids. CDR3 residues: CASIMGQNTEAFF. The CDR3, as DNA: TGTGCCAGCATCATGGGACAGAACACTGAAGCTTTCTTT.

This clone has a single count. The V call is TRBV14, the J call TRBJ1-2; D uncertain. The V gene's germline CDR1 is SGHDN and CDR2 FVKESK. V was shortened by 0 bases and J by 7 bases, with 15 bases between the two germline ends. This CDR3 has 15 amino acids. In nucleotides, the CDR3 is TGTGCCAGCAGCCAAGAGTGGGCCACGGAGGCTGGCTACACCTTC. Translating gives CASSQEWATEAGYTF.

The chain recombines TRBV6-5 with TRBJ2-7, with TRBD1 matching over 7 bases. Trimming took 6 bases from V and 1 from J; bases not matched to a gene: 3. The CDR3 runs 13 residues. Germline V gives CDR1 MNHEY, CDR2 SVGAGI. The CDR3 bases are TGTGCCAGCAGCCTGGACAGGTCCTACGAGCAGTACTTC. Residues: CASSLDRSYEQYF.

CDR3 region: CASSQPGGLGELFF. The DNA for the CDR3 is TGCGCCAGCAGCCAACCGGGGGGGCTCGGGGAGCTGTTTTTT. The V gene is TRBV5-1, the J gene TRBJ2-2, with TRBD2 identical over 8 bases. The CDR3 has 14 residues. Germline-derived CDR1 and CDR2 are SGHRS and YFSETQ. Trimming cost V 4 bases and J 7 bases; bases outside gene matches: 6.

The V gene is TRBV11-2, the J gene TRBJ1-2; no clear D. This CDR3 comprises 14 residues. The V gene lost 0 bases and the J gene lost 2 bases, with 7 bases spanning the gap. CDR1 and CDR2 (germline): SGHAT, FQNNGV. CDR3 in amino acids: CASSLDQQNYGYTF. CDR3 DNA: TGTGCCAGCAGCTTAGATCAACAGAACTATGGCTACACCTTC. Full variable domain (outside the CDR3, taken from reference TRBV11-2 and TRBJ1-2): EAGVAQSPRYKIIEKRQSVAFWCNPISGHATLYWYQQILGQGPKLLIQFQNNGVVDDSQLPKDRFSAERLKGVDSTLKIQPAKLEDSAVYLCASSLDQQNYGYTFGSGTRLTVV.

Regarding this clone: Other DNA sequences in this sample translate to the same CDR3. The chain combines TRBV28 with TRBJ1-5; 7 bases line up with TRBD1. The CDR3 spans 13 residues. The junction had 3 bases not matched to a gene; V was cut back by 6 bases and J by 4 bases. Germline assignment: CDR1 MDHEN and CDR2 SYDVKM. This CDR3 reads CASSPRGNQPQHF. CDR3 in DNA: TGTGCCAGCAGCCCCAGGGGGAATCAGCCCCAGCATTTT.

The rearrangement joins TRBV12-3 or TRBV12-4 to TRBJ1-4; D is ambiguous. Between the trimmed V and J ends, which lost 2 bases and 12 bases, there was a span of 13 bases. The CDR3 covers 13 residues. CDR3 sequence: CASSLIQPGELFF. In nucleotides, the CDR3 is TGTGCCAGCAGTTTAATACAGCCCGGTGAACTGTTTTTT.

V is TRBV21-1 and J is TRBJ2-7; the table's D call TRBD1 went unverified against the DNA. TRBV21-1 counts as a pseudogene. This CDR3 contains 15 residues. The CDR3 nucleotides are TGTGCCAGCAGCTGGAAGGACAGTAACCTTTACGAGCAGTACTTC. Translation gives CASSWKDSNLYEQYF.

The V gene is TRBV29-1, the J gene TRBJ1-3; unclear D gene. Germline V gene sequence: CDR1 SQVTM, CDR2 ANQGSEA. Trimming shortened V by 6 bases and J by 0 bases, and 12 bases separated the two germline ends. CDR3 length equals 14 residues. CDR3 bases: TGCAGCGTAGCTGAGGGAAGCTCTGGAAACACCATATATTTT. It yields the protein CSVAEGSSGNTIYF.

This chain links TRBV7-9 with TRBJ1-4, with TRBD1 identical over 9 bases. CDR3 length: 18 residues. V shed 5 bases, J shed 2 bases, and the junction held 12 bases outside the gene matches. Germline V gene sequence: CDR1 SEHNR, CDR2 FQNEAQ (reference sequence). This CDR3 is CASSVPRQGGSTNEKLFF. Here the CDR3 DNA reads TGTGCCAGCAGCGTACCCCGACAGGGGGGTTCGACTAATGAAAAACTGTTTTTT.

This clone has a handful of counts. The CDR3 is CASTRIQGTSNEKLFF. CDR3 in DNA: TGTGCCAGCACTCGGATACAGGGTACCTCTAATGAAAAACTGTTTTTT. The rearrangement joins TRBV2 to TRBJ1-4; tentative D call: TRBD1 (6 bases). V was pared by 7 bases and J by 3 bases, with 18 bases between. Looked up from germline, CDR1 is SNHLY and CDR2 is FYNNEI. CDR3 length: 16 amino acids.

The DNA of the CDR3 is TGTGCCAGCAGCTTAGCTATGACGACTAACTTCGGCCTCGGCTACACCTTC. It yields the protein CASSLAMTTNFGLGYTF. The chain recombines TRBV7-8 with TRBJ1-2; D is undetermined. The V end was cut by 0 bases, the J end by 8 bases, with 22 bases between. The CDR3 consists of 17 residues. CDR1 SGHVS and CDR2 FQNEAQ come from the germline V gene. Looking up the rest from reference TRBV7-8 and TRBJ1-2 gives the full variable domain: GAGVSQSPRYKVAKRGQDVALRCDPISGHVSLFWYQQALGQGPEFLTYFQNEAQLDKSGLPSDRFFAERPEGSVSTLKIQRTQQEDSAVYLCASSLAMTTNFGLGYTFGSGTRLTVV.

This clone was seen a single time. Germline is not matched at one junction end, which may reflect a read error. Other DNA sequences from this sample encode an identical CDR3 as well. The rearrangement uses TRBV3-1 (or the pseudogene TRBV3-2) and TRBJ1-5, with D possibly matching TRBD1 (5 bases). The V gene's germline CDR1 is LGHDT and CDR2 YNNKEL (reference sequence). The CDR3 is 14 amino acids. The CDR3 loop is CASSQARGGQPQHF. The CDR3 DNA is TGTGCCAGTAGCCAAGCGAGGGGAGGGCAGCCCCAGCATTTT.

The chain joins TRBV6-5 to TRBJ1-5; tentatively, D is TRBD1 (5 bases). Germline CDR1 and CDR2: MNHEY and SVGAGI. This CDR3 contains 13 residues. The germline V and J ends were trimmed by 6 bases and 4 bases, with 10 bases remaining between them. As DNA, the CDR3 is TGTGCCAGCAGCAGGGACTTAAATCAGCCCCAGCATTTT. Its protein product is CASSRDLNQPQHF.